This T cell receptor (beta chain) was retrieved from a study of blood T cell repertoires in COVID-19. Profiled with immunoSEQ multiplex PCR; TCRdb holds only in-frame clones, not every one. The sample records 150,000 to 200,000 clones, about 85% being singletons. Germline V gives CDR1 SGHDT, CDR2 YYEEEE. Including both end residues, the CDR3 is 11 amino acids long. About this clone: It is unclear where the CDR3 begins or ends on the DNA, so no DNA is shown, and the CDR3 is as TCRdb lists it.

The sequencing input was peripheral blood. This clonotype was obtained from a man in his 60s with active or convalescent COVID-19. J is TRBJ1-2 and V is TRBV5-6; TRBD1, the D gene given by the table, was not confirmed from the DNA. CDR3 in amino acids: CASSFGQGTRF.